This T cell receptor beta chain was sequenced for a study of shared clonotypes between healthy human individuals. Overall study: A donor's plate count was three for CD4 naive and three for CD4 memory; CD8 naive had two and CD8 memory one.

Terminally differentiated effector memory CD45RA+ cells were excluded by CCR7 positive selection of CD45RO-negative cells. Original analysis: There were no quality scores in the junction-only immunoSEQ sequences, so filtering differed. The table came from immunoSEQ multiplex PCR; TCRdb's copy has only in-frame clones and leaves some out. V, J and clone size reflect that table, while D and trimming were determined from the DNA. Of around 2,000,000 clones in the sample, approximately 94% were seen once. Unmatched junction bases numbered 11, after V lost 4 bases and J lost 4 bases. CDR1 is SGHRS, CDR2 YFSETQ, per germline. This CDR3 spans 19 amino acids.

This TCR came from a man aged 18 to 29 in good health. The sequencing input was naive CD8+ T cells sorted from blood. V is TRBV5-1 and J is TRBJ2-1; 16 positions match TRBD2. The CDR3 is CASSLGTSGGASGYNEQFF. CDR3 nucleotide sequence: TGCGCCAGCAGCCTCGGGACTAGCGGGGGGGCTAGCGGGTACAATGAGCAGTTCTTC.